The present TCR beta chain was sequenced within a study of monozygotic twins with inflammatory bowel disease. Study conclusions and caveats: Especially with disease activity, IBD patients had fewer clonotypes in common with others than healthy twins did.

Eight distinct reactions (per sample) were used to make the cDNA. TCRdb re-called the 5' RACE reads; every CDR3 protein appears as one record, without DNA. The listing records over 110,000 distinct CDR3 sequences. Comments on this clonotype: Antigen specificity is unknown.

The receptor comes from a human donor with ulcerative colitis or Crohn's disease, or a healthy co-twin of an affected twin (not recorded which). The sample comprised blood.

This CDR3 reads CASSLEGQGTQYF. The gene calls are TRBV5-1 and TRBJ2-3; the D gene TCRdb calls, TRBD1, cannot be checked with no DNA. Germline CDR1 and CDR2: SGHRS and YFSETQ. CDR3 length: 13 residues.